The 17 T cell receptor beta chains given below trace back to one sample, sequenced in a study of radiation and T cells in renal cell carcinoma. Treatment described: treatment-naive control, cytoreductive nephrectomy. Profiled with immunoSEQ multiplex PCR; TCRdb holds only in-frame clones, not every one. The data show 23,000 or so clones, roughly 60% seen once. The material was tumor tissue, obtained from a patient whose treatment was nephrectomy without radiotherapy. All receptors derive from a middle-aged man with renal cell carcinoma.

The CDR3 sequence: CASSSPARLAKNIQYF. The CDR3 DNA reads TGTGCCAGCAGTTCGCCCGCTCGGCTAGCCAAAAACATTCAGTACTTC. The chain links TRBV28 to TRBJ2-4; D unclear. The V end lost 4 bases, the J end lost 0 bases, and 13 bases lay between the germline ends. The CDR3 is made up of 16 amino acids. Germline V lookup: CDR1 MDHEN, CDR2 SYDVKM. The variable domain in full, with the rest retrieved from reference TRBV28 and TRBJ2-4, is DVKVTQSSRYLVKRTGEKVFLECVQDMDHENMFWYRQDPGLGLRLIYFSYDVKMKEKGDIPEGYSVSREKKERFSLILESASTNQTSMYLCASSSPARLAKNIQYFGAGTRLSVL.

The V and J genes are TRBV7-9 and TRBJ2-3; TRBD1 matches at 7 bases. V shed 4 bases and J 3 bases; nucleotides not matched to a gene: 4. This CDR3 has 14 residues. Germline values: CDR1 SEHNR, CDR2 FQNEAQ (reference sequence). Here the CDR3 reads CASSSDRNTDTQYF. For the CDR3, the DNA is TGTGCCAGCAGCTCGGACAGGAATACAGATACGCAGTATTTT.

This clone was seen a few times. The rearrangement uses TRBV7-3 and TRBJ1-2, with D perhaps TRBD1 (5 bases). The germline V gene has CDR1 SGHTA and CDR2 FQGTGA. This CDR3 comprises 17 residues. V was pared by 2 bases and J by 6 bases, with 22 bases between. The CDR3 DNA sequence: TGTGCCAGCAGCTTAGGTGGCACGTTAGCAGCAGGGAATGGCTACACCTTC. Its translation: CASSLGGTLAAGNGYTF.

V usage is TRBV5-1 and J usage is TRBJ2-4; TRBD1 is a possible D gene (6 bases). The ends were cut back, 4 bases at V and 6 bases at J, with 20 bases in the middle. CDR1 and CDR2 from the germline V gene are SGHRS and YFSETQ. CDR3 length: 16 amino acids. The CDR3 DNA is TGCGCCAGCAGCCGAAGAGAAGACGACAGGAGAAACATTCAGTACTTC. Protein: CASSRREDDRRNIQYF.

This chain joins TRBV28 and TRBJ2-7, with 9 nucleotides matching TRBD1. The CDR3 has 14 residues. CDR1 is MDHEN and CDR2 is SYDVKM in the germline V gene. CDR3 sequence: CASSTQGAGTGTSV. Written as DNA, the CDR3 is TGTGCCAGCAGTACCCAAGGGGCCGGGACAGGGACCAGTGTC.

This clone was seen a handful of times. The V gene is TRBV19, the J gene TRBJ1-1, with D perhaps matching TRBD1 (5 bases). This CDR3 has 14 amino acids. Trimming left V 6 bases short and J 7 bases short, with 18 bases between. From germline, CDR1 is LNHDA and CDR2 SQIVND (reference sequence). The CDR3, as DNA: TGTGCCAGTAGCCCCACGTGGCAGGGCGTTGAAGCTTTCTTT. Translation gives CASSPTWQGVEAFF.

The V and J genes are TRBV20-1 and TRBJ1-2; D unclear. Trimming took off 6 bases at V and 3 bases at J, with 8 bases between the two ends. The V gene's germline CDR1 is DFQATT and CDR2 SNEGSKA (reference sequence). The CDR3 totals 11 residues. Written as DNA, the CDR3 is TGCAGTGCCCGTCGTGACTATGGCTACACCTTC. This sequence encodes CSARRDYGYTF.

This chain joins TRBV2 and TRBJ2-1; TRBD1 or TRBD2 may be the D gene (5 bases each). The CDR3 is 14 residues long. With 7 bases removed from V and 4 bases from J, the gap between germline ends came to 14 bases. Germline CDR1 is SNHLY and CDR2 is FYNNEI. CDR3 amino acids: CASIRDPLYNEQFF. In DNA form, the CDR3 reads TGTGCCAGCATTCGGGACCCCCTTTACAATGAGCAGTTCTTC.

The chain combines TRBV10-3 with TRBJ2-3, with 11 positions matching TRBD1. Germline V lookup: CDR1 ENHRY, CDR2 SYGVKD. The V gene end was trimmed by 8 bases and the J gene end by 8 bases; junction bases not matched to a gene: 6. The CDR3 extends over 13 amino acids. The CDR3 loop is CAIGGQGESTQYF. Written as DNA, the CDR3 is TGTGCCATCGGGGGACAGGGGGAGAGTACGCAGTATTTT.

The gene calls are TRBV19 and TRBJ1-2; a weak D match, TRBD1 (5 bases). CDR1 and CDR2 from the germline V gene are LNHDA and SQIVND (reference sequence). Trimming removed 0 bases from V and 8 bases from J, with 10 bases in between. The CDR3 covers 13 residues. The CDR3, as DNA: TGTGCCAGTAGTATAGATCGGACACGGGGCTACACCTTC. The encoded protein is CASSIDRTRGYTF.

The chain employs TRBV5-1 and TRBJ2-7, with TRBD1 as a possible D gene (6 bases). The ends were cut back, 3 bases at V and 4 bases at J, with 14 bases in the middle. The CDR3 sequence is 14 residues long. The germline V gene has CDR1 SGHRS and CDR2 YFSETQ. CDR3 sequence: CASSSEGGMYEQYF. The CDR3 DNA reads TGCGCCAGCAGCTCTGAAGGGGGTATGTACGAGCAGTACTTC.

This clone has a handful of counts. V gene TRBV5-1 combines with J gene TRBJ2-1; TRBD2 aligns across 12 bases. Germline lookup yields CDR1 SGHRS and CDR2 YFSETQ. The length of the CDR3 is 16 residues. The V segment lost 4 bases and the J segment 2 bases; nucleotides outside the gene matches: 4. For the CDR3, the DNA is TGCGCCAGCAGCAGGACTAGCGGGGAAACCTACAATGAGCAGTTCTTC. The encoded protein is CASSRTSGETYNEQFF.

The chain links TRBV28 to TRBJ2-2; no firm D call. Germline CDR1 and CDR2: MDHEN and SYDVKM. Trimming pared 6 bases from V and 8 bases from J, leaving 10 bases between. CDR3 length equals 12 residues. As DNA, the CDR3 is TGTGCCAGCAGCGACCATCCGGGGGAGCTGTTTTTT. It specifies CASSDHPGELFF. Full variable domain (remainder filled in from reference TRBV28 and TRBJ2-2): DVKVTQSSRYLVKRTGEKVFLECVQDMDHENMFWYRQDPGLGLRLIYFSYDVKMKEKGDIPEGYSVSREKKERFSLILESASTNQTSMYLCASSDHPGELFFGEGSRLTVL.

CDR3 nucleotide sequence: TGTGCCAGCAGCTTATCTGGCAGGGAAACTTTCTTT. Its protein is CASSLSGRETFF. This sequence joins TRBV7-9 and TRBJ1-1; TRBD1 is a possible D gene (5 bases). Trimming took off 2 bases at V and 12 bases at J, with 13 bases between the two ends. This CDR3 contains 12 residues. Germline assignment: CDR1 SEHNR and CDR2 FQNEAQ (reference sequence).

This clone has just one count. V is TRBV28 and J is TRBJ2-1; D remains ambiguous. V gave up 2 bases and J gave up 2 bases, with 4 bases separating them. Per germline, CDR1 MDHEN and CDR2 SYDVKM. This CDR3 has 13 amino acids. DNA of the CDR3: TGTGCCAGCAGTTTAACCGCCTACAATGAGCAGTTCTTC. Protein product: CASSLTAYNEQFF.

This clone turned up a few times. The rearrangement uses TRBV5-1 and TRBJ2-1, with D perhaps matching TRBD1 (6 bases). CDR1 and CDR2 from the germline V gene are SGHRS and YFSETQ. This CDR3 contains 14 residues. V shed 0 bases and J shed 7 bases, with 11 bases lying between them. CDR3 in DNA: TGCGCCAGCAGCTTGGACGCAGGGGTGAATGAGCAGTTCTTC. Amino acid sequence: CASSLDAGVNEQFF.

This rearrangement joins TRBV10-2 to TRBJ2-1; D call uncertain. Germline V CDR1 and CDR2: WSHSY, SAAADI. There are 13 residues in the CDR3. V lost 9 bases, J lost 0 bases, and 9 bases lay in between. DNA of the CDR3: TGCGCCAGTGGCCCGGGCTCCTACAATGAGCAGTTCTTC. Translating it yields CASGPGSYNEQFF.